The rows below give T cell receptor beta chains drawn from one sample of a study of blood T cell repertoires in COVID-19. Data came from immunoSEQ multiplex PCR; TCRdb stores just in-frame clones and leaves some out. The sample records 200,000 to 300,000 clones, approximately 80% being singletons. Sequencing was done on a sample of peripheral blood. These receptor sequences come from a woman between 18 and 29 years old with acute or convalescent COVID-19. Each CDR3 is given with its conserved first and last residue. D genes are given only for firm matches. Only part of the rows carry a size: once, few, many, or a class if the clone is expanded.

size: once; V: TRBV14; J: TRBJ2-3; D: -; length: 17; CDR3: CASSHLQGSFSTDTQYF; DNA: TGTGCCAGCAGCCACCTACAGGGTTCCTTTAGCACAGATACGCAGTATTTT
size: once; V: TRBV7-9; J: TRBJ2-1; D: -; length: 13; CDR3: CASSLQAYNEQFF; DNA: TGTGCCAGCAGTCTACAGGCTTACAATGAGCAGTTCTTC
size: -; V: TRBV7-6; J: TRBJ1-2; D: -; length: 13; CDR3: CASSLFGDYGYTF; DNA: TGTGCCAGCAGCTTATTTGGAGACTATGGCTACACCTTC
size: -; V: TRBV4-3; J: TRBJ1-6; D: -; length: 16; CDR3: CASSQDLSSYNSPLHF; DNA: TGCGCCAGCAGCCAAGACCTGAGCTCCTATAATTCACCCCTCCACTTT
size: -; V: TRBV19; J: TRBJ2-7; D: TRBD1; length: 15; CDR3: CASSQAGTGIYEQYF; DNA: TGTGCCAGTAGCCAAGCCGGGACAGGGATATACGAGCAGTACTTC
size: -; V: TRBV6-5; J: TRBJ2-7; D: TRBD2; length: 14; CDR3: CASRPGLAGYEQYF; DNA: TGTGCCAGCAGACCGGGACTAGCAGGCTACGAGCAGTACTTC
size: -; V: TRBV18; J: TRBJ1-4; D: TRBD1; length: 17; CDR3: CASSPLGKGAVNEKLFF; DNA: TGTGCCAGCTCACCATTGGGAAAGGGGGCTGTTAATGAAAAACTGTTTTTT
size: -; V: TRBV6-5; J: TRBJ2-3; D: -; length: 15; CDR3: CASSYGSGSTDTQYF; DNA: TGTGCCAGCAGTTACGGCAGCGGTAGCACAGATACGCAGTATTTT
size: -; V: TRBV5-8; J: TRBJ2-6; D: -; length: 18; CDR3: CASSSGLLALSGANVLTF; DNA: TGTGCCAGCAGCTCGGGACTCCTAGCCCTCTCTGGGGCCAACGTCCTGACTTTC
size: -; V: TRBV5-4; J: TRBJ2-7; D: -; length: 13; CDR3: CASTHNRGYEQYF; DNA: TGTGCCAGCACTCACAATAGGGGCTACGAGCAGTACTTC
size: medium-sized; V: TRBV7-9; J: TRBJ2-7; D: TRBD1; length: 14; CDR3: CASSLEAQGDEQYF; DNA: TGTGCCAGCAGCTTAGAGGCACAGGGGGACGAGCAGTACTTC
size: -; V: TRBV6-2/TRBV6-3; J: TRBJ2-2; D: TRBD1; length: 16; CDR3: CASSYGGTGITGELFF; DNA: TGTGCCAGCAGTTACGGCGGGACAGGGATCACCGGGGAGCTGTTTTTT
size: -; V: TRBV28; J: TRBJ1-2; D: TRBD1; length: 14; CDR3: CASSPTGVNYGYTF; DNA: TGTGCCAGCAGTCCCACAGGGGTTAACTATGGCTACACCTTC
size: -; V: TRBV9; J: TRBJ2-1; D: TRBD2; length: 16; CDR3: CASSVGSGRGANEQFF; DNA: TGTGCCAGCAGCGTAGGGAGCGGGAGGGGGGCCAATGAGCAGTTCTTC
size: -; V: TRBV6-5; J: TRBJ1-1; D: -; length: 15; CDR3: CASSYSAALNTEAFF; DNA: TGTGCCAGCAGTTACTCGGCAGCGTTGAACACTGAAGCTTTCTTT
size: -; V: TRBV6-5; J: TRBJ2-7; D: TRBD2; length: 15; CDR3: CATGERGAYRNEQYF; DNA: TGTGCCACGGGGGAGCGGGGAGCATATCGGAACGAGCAGTACTTC
size: few; V: TRBV7-3; J: TRBJ2-1; D: -; length: 18; CDR3: CASSLKPTLRGPYNEQFF; DNA: TGTGCCAGCAGCTTAAAACCGACTTTGCGGGGGCCCTACAATGAGCAGTTCTTC
size: -; V: TRBV5-1; J: TRBJ1-6; D: TRBD1; length: 15; CDR3: CASSYGQGYNSPLHF; DNA: TGCGCCAGCAGCTACGGACAGGGGTATAATTCACCCCTCCACTTT
size: -; V: TRBV5-1; J: TRBJ1-1; D: -; length: 14; CDR3: CASSSQGMDRSAFF; DNA: TGCGCCAGCAGCTCCCAGGGGATGGATCGGTCGGCTTTCTTT
size: -; V: TRBV28; J: TRBJ1-6; D: -; length: 12; CDR3: CASRQANSPLHF; DNA: TGTGCCAGTAGACAGGCCAATTCACCCCTCCACTTT
size: -; V: TRBV7-2; J: TRBJ2-5; D: -; length: 18; CDR3: CASSSAGLRVRGQETQYF; DNA: TGTGCCAGCAGCTCCGCCGGGTTGAGGGTGAGAGGCCAAGAGACCCAGTACTTC
size: -; V: TRBV3-1/TRBV3-2; J: TRBJ1-2; D: TRBD1; length: 17; CDR3: CASSQDRSKGQIRGYTF; DNA: TGTGCCAGCAGCCAAGATCGATCAAAGGGACAGATTCGTGGCTACACCTTC
size: few; V: TRBV29-1; J: TRBJ1-2; D: TRBD1; length: 12; CDR3: CSAGRDRHGYTF; DNA: TGCAGCGCGGGGCGGGACAGGCATGGCTACACCTTC
size: -; V: TRBV4-3; J: TRBJ2-7; D: TRBD2; length: 15; CDR3: CASSQVAGGAYEQYF; DNA: TGCGCCAGCAGCCAAGTAGCGGGAGGTGCCTACGAGCAGTACTTC
size: -; V: TRBV7-9; J: TRBJ1-1; D: TRBD1; length: 17; CDR3: CASSTQGQGWVNTEAFF; DNA: TGTGCCAGCAGCACTCAGGGACAGGGGTGGGTGAACACTGAAGCTTTCTTT
size: -; V: TRBV27; J: TRBJ1-5; D: -; length: 16; CDR3: CASTSLAGGLNQPQHF; DNA: TGTGCCAGCACCTCTCTCGCCGGGGGACTCAATCAGCCCCAGCATTTT
size: -; V: TRBV7-2; J: TRBJ2-1; D: TRBD2; length: 15; CDR3: CASSPLADPVYEQFF; DNA: TGTGCCAGCAGCCCACTAGCGGACCCGGTGTATGAGCAGTTCTTC
size: once; V: TRBV11-2; J: TRBJ2-1; D: TRBD2; length: 16; CDR3: CASSGGGGQRRNEQFF; DNA: TGTGCCAGCAGCGGCGGGGGGGGACAGAGACGTAATGAGCAGTTCTTC
size: -; V: TRBV7-2; J: TRBJ1-1; D: TRBD1; length: 15; CDR3: CASSLALGQGVSAFF; DNA: TGTGCCAGCAGCTTAGCGCTCGGTCAGGGGGTGTCAGCTTTCTTT
size: -; V: TRBV11-1; J: TRBJ2-1; D: TRBD2; length: 15; CDR3: CASRPTSGYNNEQFF; DNA: TGTGCCAGCAGACCTACTAGCGGGTACAACAATGAGCAGTTCTTC
size: -; V: TRBV6-5; J: TRBJ2-7; D: TRBD2; length: 13; CDR3: CASTKRERSEQYF; DNA: TGTGCCAGCACAAAGCGGGAGAGAAGTGAGCAGTACTTC
size: -; V: TRBV5-1; J: TRBJ1-2; D: -; length: 13; CDR3: CASSLHMDYGYTF; DNA: TGCGCCAGCAGCTTGCACATGGACTATGGCTACACCTTC
size: -; V: TRBV5-4; J: TRBJ2-1; D: -; length: 13; CDR3: CASSLEVRNEQFF; DNA: TGTGCCAGCAGCTTAGAGGTACGAAATGAGCAGTTCTTC
size: few; V: TRBV5-4; J: TRBJ1-1; D: -; length: 14; CDR3: CASAAGGLNTEAFF; DNA: TGTGCCAGCGCGGCGGGGGGGCTGAACACTGAAGCTTTCTTT
size: -; V: TRBV6-5; J: TRBJ1-5; D: TRBD1; length: 15; CDR3: CASTLRQGQNQPQHF; DNA: TGTGCCAGCACCCTTAGACAGGGCCAGAATCAGCCCCAGCATTTT
size: -; V: TRBV5-1; J: TRBJ2-7; D: TRBD2; length: 15; CDR3: CASMTSGSTLGEQYF; DNA: TGCGCCAGCATGACTAGCGGGAGCACCCTGGGGGAGCAGTACTTC
size: -; V: TRBV29-1; J: TRBJ2-7; D: -; length: 12; CDR3: CSVEGGLNEQYF; DNA: TGCAGCGTTGAGGGCGGGCTAAACGAGCAGTACTTC
size: -; V: TRBV12-3/TRBV12-4; J: TRBJ2-1; D: -; length: 13; CDR3: CASSLASGDEQFF; DNA: TGTGCCAGCAGTTTAGCGTCGGGTGATGAGCAGTTCTTC
size: -; V: TRBV7-2; J: TRBJ2-7; D: TRBD2; length: 16; CDR3: CASSSQVSGGWDEQYF; DNA: TGTGCCAGCAGCTCACAAGTTAGCGGGGGTTGGGACGAGCAGTACTTC
size: -; V: TRBV27; J: TRBJ2-3; D: TRBD2; length: 17; CDR3: CASSPEVTSGIRGTQYF; DNA: TGTGCCAGCAGTCCGGAGGTTACTAGCGGGATCAGGGGTACGCAGTATTTT
size: -; V: TRBV25-1; J: TRBJ2-2; D: -; length: 18; CDR3: CASSERGRTTFYTGELFF; DNA: TGTGCCAGCAGTGAACGAGGGAGGACAACCTTTTACACCGGGGAGCTGTTTTTT
size: -; V: TRBV18; J: TRBJ1-5; D: TRBD1; length: 16; CDR3: CASSPLGQGGDQPQHF; DNA: TGTGCCAGCTCACCACTAGGACAGGGTGGCGATCAGCCCCAGCATTTT
size: -; V: TRBV29-1; J: TRBJ2-7; D: TRBD1; length: 17; CDR3: CSVNLGTGKGGGIEQYF; DNA: TGCAGCGTCAACCTCGGGACAGGGAAAGGGGGTGGGATCGAGCAGTACTTC
size: -; V: TRBV19; J: TRBJ2-1; D: TRBD2; length: 15; CDR3: CASRRGGLAIDEQFF; DNA: TGTGCCAGTAGGCGGGGGGGACTAGCGATCGATGAGCAGTTCTTC
size: -; V: TRBV6-6; J: TRBJ1-5; D: -; length: 13; CDR3: CASDGTNNQPQHF; DNA: TGTGCCAGCGACGGGACTAACAATCAGCCCCAGCATTTT
size: -; V: TRBV3-1/TRBV3-2; J: TRBJ2-7; D: TRBD2; length: 14; CDR3: CASSPGRGGYEQYF; DNA: TGTGCCAGCAGCCCCGGGAGGGGCGGTTACGAGCAGTACTTC
size: -; V: TRBV27; J: TRBJ1-4; D: -; length: 15; CDR3: CASSLWSTPNEKLFF; DNA: TGTGCCAGCAGTCTTTGGTCCACTCCTAATGAAAAACTGTTTTTT
size: -; V: TRBV15; J: TRBJ1-2; D: -; length: 15; CDR3: CATSERTQGYYGYTF; DNA: TGTGCCACCAGCGAGAGGACCCAGGGTTACTATGGCTACACCTTC
size: -; V: TRBV9; J: TRBJ2-3; D: -; length: 14; CDR3: CASSPSRGTDTQYF; DNA: TGTGCCAGCAGCCCAAGTCGGGGCACAGATACGCAGTATTTT
size: -; V: TRBV4-3; J: TRBJ1-2; D: TRBD1; length: 18; CDR3: CASSQDRAGGISSLGYTF; DNA: TGCGCCAGCAGCCAAGATAGGGCAGGGGGCATCTCGTCGCTTGGCTACACCTTC
size: -; V: TRBV5-6; J: TRBJ2-7; D: TRBD1; length: 16; CDR3: CASSSPWAGGKDEQYF; DNA: TGTGCCAGCAGCTCCCCGTGGGCAGGGGGCAAGGACGAGCAGTACTTC
size: -; V: TRBV4-1; J: TRBJ2-1; D: TRBD2; length: 14; CDR3: CASSQVGGDNEQFF; DNA: TGCGCCAGCAGCCAAGTTGGGGGGGACAATGAGCAGTTCTTC
size: -; V: TRBV29-1; J: TRBJ1-2; D: -; length: 15; CDR3: CSVEGGLGGGYGYTF; DNA: TGCAGCGTTGAAGGAGGTCTGGGGGGTGGCTATGGCTACACCTTC
size: -; V: TRBV7-2; J: TRBJ2-4; D: -; length: 15; CDR3: CATGGSGRAKNIQYF; DNA: TGTGCCACAGGGGGGTCAGGGAGGGCCAAAAACATTCAGTACTTC
size: -; V: TRBV15; J: TRBJ2-1; D: TRBD2; length: 19; CDR3: CATSAQPGLAGEVLGEQFF; DNA: TGTGCCACCAGCGCACAACCGGGACTAGCGGGAGAGGTTTTGGGTGAGCAGTTCTTC
size: -; V: TRBV4-3; J: TRBJ2-1; D: TRBD2; length: 18; CDR3: CASSQELSGRASYNEQFF; DNA: TGCGCCAGCAGCCAAGAATTAAGCGGGAGGGCCTCCTACAATGAGCAGTTCTTC
size: -; V: TRBV7-6; J: TRBJ2-3; D: TRBD1; length: 16; CDR3: CASSFPDRDRTDTQYF; DNA: TGTGCCAGCAGCTTTCCCGACCGGGACAGGACAGATACGCAGTATTTT
size: -; V: TRBV5-1; J: TRBJ2-1; D: -; length: 16; CDR3: CASSLAGQGTFNEQFF; DNA: TGCGCCAGCAGCTTGGCAGGCCAGGGCACTTTCAATGAGCAGTTCTTC
size: -; V: TRBV11-2; J: TRBJ2-7; D: -; length: 15; CDR3: CASSLTSGLFGEQYF; DNA: TGTGCCAGCAGCTTAACTAGTGGCTTGTTCGGCGAGCAGTACTTC